Following are 19 T cell receptor beta chains from one sample sequenced in a study of siplizumab effects on memory and regulatory T cells. This table comes from immunoSEQ multiplex PCR, and its TCRdb copy is limited to in-frame clones, with some not included. The profile shows approximately 100,000 clones, about 90% of them singletons. Sequencing used CD4+ T cells sorted from blood. The origin of the receptors is a human donor in good health. Some clones in this sample may be carry-over from other donors' samples.

The chain links TRBV10-1 to TRBJ2-1; D is unclear. Germline V gives CDR1 WNHNN, CDR2 SYGVQD (reference sequence). V lost 5 bases and J 5 bases, leaving 4 bases between the germline ends. The CDR3 consists of 11 residues. The CDR3 region is CASSKNNEQFF. In nucleotides, the CDR3 is TGCGCCAGCAGTAAAAACAATGAGCAGTTCTTC.

V usage is TRBV5-1 and J usage is TRBJ2-5; TRBD1 matches at 7 bases. This CDR3 contains 14 residues. From germline, CDR1 is SGHRS and CDR2 YFSETQ. Germline trimming cut 2 bases from V and 9 bases from J; bases unmatched to any gene: 10. CDR3 DNA sequence: TGCGCCAGCAGCTTCCGACAGGGTTGGCTGCCCCAGTACTTC. It encodes CASSFRQGWLPQYF.

This chain joins TRBV5-8 and TRBJ2-7; unclear D gene. This CDR3 spans 13 amino acids. Deletions cut 1 base from V and 0 bases from J, with 5 bases between. Germline loops: CDR1 SGHTS, CDR2 YDEGEE. This chain's CDR3 is CASSLKVSYEQYF. Here the CDR3 DNA reads TGTGCCAGCAGCTTGAAGGTCTCCTACGAGCAGTACTTC.

This chain links TRBV6-5 with TRBJ1-1, with 9 bases lining up with TRBD1. Per germline, CDR1 MNHEY and CDR2 SVGAGI. CDR3 size: 15 residues. The trim removed 2 bases at V and 6 bases at J, leaving 7 bases unmatched. The CDR3 loop is CASSYRTGGRPEAFF. In nucleotides, the CDR3 is TGTGCCAGCAGTTACCGAACAGGGGGCCGTCCTGAAGCTTTCTTT.

The chain carries TRBV27 and TRBJ2-7; 10 bases line up with TRBD1. The J segment lost 4 bases and the V segment lost 4 bases, leaving 7 bases of the junction unmatched. The CDR3 runs 15 residues. CDR1 and CDR2 from the germline V gene are MNHEY and SMNVEV (reference sequence). CDR3 amino acids: CASSSPGTGAYEQYF. The CDR3 nucleotides are TGTGCCAGCAGTTCCCCCGGGACAGGGGCTTACGAGCAGTACTTC.

This chain connects TRBV19 to TRBJ2-3; tentatively, D is TRBD2 (5 bases). The V gene lost 1 base and the J gene lost 3 bases, with 14 bases spanning the gap. CDR1 is LNHDA, CDR2 SQIVND, per germline (reference sequence). CDR3 size: 16 residues. CDR3 region: CASSIVASGNTDTQYF. CDR3 nucleotide sequence: TGTGCCAGTAGTATAGTGGCCAGCGGAAATACAGATACGCAGTATTTT.

V gene TRBV6-5 combines with J gene TRBJ1-3, with D hard to call. This CDR3 is 14 amino acids long. Trimming pared 6 bases from V and 0 bases from J, leaving 9 bases between. Germline assignment: CDR1 MNHEY and CDR2 SVGAGI. For the CDR3, the DNA is TGTGCCAGCAGGGCAGCCAGCTCTGGAAACACCATATATTTT. Amino acid sequence: CASRAASSGNTIYF.

The rearrangement joins TRBV6-6 to TRBJ2-5, with 9 bases aligning to TRBD1. With V trimmed by 2 bases and J by 10 bases, 8 bases remained unmatched. The CDR3 spans 14 residues. CDR1 MNHNY and CDR2 SVGAGI come from the germline V gene (reference sequence). CDR3 sequence reads: CASSYQGQGVGQYF. The CDR3 coding sequence is TGTGCCAGCAGTTACCAGGGACAGGGCGTCGGCCAGTACTTC.

The CDR3 reads CASSYGTTYEQYF. In DNA, the CDR3 is TGTGCCAGCAGCTACGGGACTACCTACGAGCAGTACTTC. This sequence joins TRBV7-9 and TRBJ2-7, with TRBD2 matching over 7 bases. From germline, CDR1 is SEHNR and CDR2 FQNEAQ (reference sequence). After removal of 4 bases from V and 2 bases from J, the junction contained 2 bases not matched to a gene. This CDR3 region has 13 residues.

A few counts support this clone. The gene calls are TRBV10-3 and TRBJ1-2; 9 nucleotides agree with TRBD1. Germline values: CDR1 ENHRY, CDR2 SYGVKD. J lost 2 bases, V lost 5 bases, and 12 bases had no gene match. The CDR3 contains 17 residues. The CDR3 DNA reads as TGTGCCATCAGTCAGGACAGGGGAAAATGGTTAAACTATGGCTACACCTTC. This gives the protein CAISQDRGKWLNYGYTF.

V usage is TRBV30 and J usage is TRBJ2-2, with D hard to call. This CDR3 has 12 residues. The germline CDR1 and CDR2 sequences are GTSNPN and SVGIG (reference sequence). Trimming removed 2 bases at V and 3 bases at J, with 4 bases between. CDR3 DNA sequence: TGTGCCTGGAGTCGGGACACCGGGGAGCTGTTTTTT. Translation: CAWSRDTGELFF.

The rearrangement links TRBV11-2 to TRBJ2-5, with 8 bases that match TRBD2. This CDR3 contains 15 residues. V trimming: 5 bases; J trimming: 5 bases; junction bases outside the gene matches: 10. Germline lookup yields CDR1 SGHAT and CDR2 FQNNGV. CDR3 protein: CASSPRGGRSETQYF. Here the CDR3 DNA reads TGTGCCAGCAGCCCACGCGGGGGGAGGAGTGAGACCCAGTACTTC.

CDR3 amino acids: CASSVEIGGNTEAFF. In DNA, the CDR3 is TGTGCCAGTAGTGTCGAGATCGGAGGGAACACTGAAGCTTTCTTT. The chain employs TRBV19 and TRBJ1-1; D call uncertain. V was trimmed by 5 bases and J by 1 base, leaving 14 bases between them. Germline V gives CDR1 LNHDA, CDR2 SQIVND (reference sequence). The CDR3 has 15 residues.

The V gene is TRBV2, the J gene TRBJ2-3; unclear D gene. V was cut by 2 bases and J by 2 bases, with 8 bases left in between. Germline lookup yields CDR1 SNHLY and CDR2 FYNNEI. CDR3 length equals 14 residues. This chain's CDR3 is CASSEIGFTDTQYF. The DNA for the CDR3 is TGTGCCAGCAGTGAAATCGGGTTCACAGATACGCAGTATTTT.

The V and J genes are TRBV7-3 and TRBJ2-2; 11 bases line up with TRBD2. The trim removed 1 base at V and 6 bases at J, leaving 4 bases unmatched. Germline values: CDR1 SGHTA, CDR2 FQGTGA. The CDR3 has 16 amino acids. The CDR3 DNA is TGTGCCAGCAGCTTAAAACTAGCGGGAGTACCCGGGGAGCTGTTTTTT. Its translation is CASSLKLAGVPGELFF.

The chain employs TRBV25-1 and TRBJ1-1; TRBD1 agrees at 9 bases. The CDR3 consists of 15 residues. After removal of 2 bases from V and 1 base from J, the junction contained 2 bases not matched to a gene. Germline V lookup: CDR1 MGHDK, CDR2 SYGVNS. CDR3 residues: CASSEPGQGNTEAFF. CDR3 DNA: TGTGCCAGCAGTGAACCGGGACAGGGGAACACTGAAGCTTTCTTT.

This chain links TRBV27 with TRBJ2-5, with D tentatively TRBD1 (6 bases). The CDR3 length is 15 residues. The germline V gene encodes CDR1 MNHEY and CDR2 SMNVEV (reference sequence). V was pared by 6 bases and J by 8 bases, with 22 bases between. CDR3 bases: TGTGCCAGCAGACAAGGCGGCAAACAGGGCGTAACCCAGTACTTC. Its translation is CASRQGGKQGVTQYF.

The chain joins TRBV25-1 to TRBJ1-1; no firm D call. This CDR3 contains 16 residues. V dropped 6 bases and J dropped 2 bases, with 19 bases sitting between them. The germline CDR1 and CDR2 sequences are MGHDK and SYGVNS. The CDR3 protein is CASRTGPATPNTEAFF. CDR3 DNA sequence: TGTGCCAGCAGGACCGGGCCGGCAACACCCAACACTGAAGCTTTCTTT.

Written as DNA, the CDR3 is TGTGCCAGCAGCTTAGGGGGTAGACTGGCCAATGAGCAGTTCTTC. It specifies CASSLGGRLANEQFF. The chain links TRBV11-1 to TRBJ2-1; D remains unclear. The ends were cut back, 1 base at V and 6 bases at J, with 13 bases in the middle. The germline V gene encodes CDR1 SGHAT and CDR2 FQDESV (reference sequence). This CDR3 spans 15 amino acids.